Below, 11 T cell receptor beta chains from the same sample are listed, as sequenced in a study of shared clonotypes between healthy human individuals. The table came from immunoSEQ multiplex PCR; TCRdb's copy has only in-frame clones and leaves some out. The data show hundreds of thousands of clones, around 67% seen once. The sample was memory CD4+ T cells sorted from blood. Subset given: CD45RA-negative fraction. The receptors were sampled from a woman in her 30s in good health.

V and J are TRBV5-1 and TRBJ1-2; 7 bases agree with TRBD1. The CDR3 is 14 amino acids. Trimming at V came to 0 bases and at J to 3 bases, leaving 2 bases not matched to a gene. Germline CDR1 and CDR2: SGHRS and YFSETQ. The CDR3 protein is CASSLGQGHYGYTF. DNA for the CDR3: TGCGCCAGCAGCTTGGGACAGGGCCACTATGGCTACACCTTC. The complete variable domain, with remaining parts taken from reference TRBV5-1 and TRBJ1-2, reads KAGVTQTPRYLIKTRGQQVTLSCSPISGHRSVSWYQQTPGQGLQFLFEYFSETQRNKGNFPGRFSGRQFSNSRSEMNVSTLELGDSALYLCASSLGQGHYGYTFGSGTRLTVV.

The sample holds a few counts of this clone. The chain is built from TRBV5-1 and TRBJ2-7; D may be TRBD1 (5 bases). Germline assignment: CDR1 SGHRS and CDR2 YFSETQ. Trimming removed 0 bases at V and 12 bases at J, with 19 bases between. The CDR3 consists of 14 residues. The CDR3 loop reads CASSLASGRDERYF. CDR3 DNA: TGCGCCAGCAGCTTGGCTTCCGGCAGGGATGAGAGGTACTTC.

This clone showed up just a few times. The V gene is TRBV19, the J gene TRBJ1-1; D gene uncertain. The germline V and J ends were trimmed by 6 bases and 2 bases, with 13 bases remaining between them. Germline CDR1 is LNHDA and CDR2 is SQIVND (reference sequence). The CDR3 covers 14 residues. CDR3 nucleotide sequence: TGTGCCAGTAGGGGAGCGGCTAGCAACACTGAAGCTTTCTTT. Its translation: CASRGAASNTEAFF.

The chain couples TRBV7-2 to TRBJ2-1; no firm D call. V was cut by 1 base and J by 10 bases, with 14 bases left in between. The V gene's germline CDR1 is SGHTA and CDR2 FQGNSA. The CDR3 sequence is 14 residues long. The CDR3 coding sequence is TGTGCCAGCAGCTTAGATGCCGTCTCTAGGGAGCAGTTCTTC. It specifies CASSLDAVSREQFF.

The chain couples TRBV2 to TRBJ2-3; D ambiguous. CDR3 length: 15 residues. Germline CDR1 and CDR2: SNHLY and FYNNEI. V was shortened by 5 bases and J by 0 bases, with 12 bases between the two germline ends. In DNA, the CDR3 is TGTGCCAGCAGTCCTCGGCGGTCTAGCACAGATACGCAGTATTTT. Translated: CASSPRRSSTDTQYF.

The rearrangement joins TRBV10-3 to TRBJ1-1; a possible D gene is TRBD1 (6 bases). Deletions cut 4 bases from V and 3 bases from J, with 24 bases between. Germline loops: CDR1 ENHRY, CDR2 SYGVKD. There are 18 residues in the CDR3. CDR3: CAISGGQFNTGIDTEAFF. In DNA, the CDR3 is TGTGCCATCAGTGGTGGACAGTTTAACACAGGGATCGACACTGAAGCTTTCTTT.

The DNA for the CDR3 is TGTGCCAGCAGTCAAGGACTAGCCCCCTACGAGCAGTACTTC. Translation gives CASSQGLAPYEQYF. The chain carries TRBV2 and TRBJ2-7, with 8 positions matching TRBD2. Germline V gene sequence: CDR1 SNHLY, CDR2 FYNNEI. V lost 5 bases and J lost 2; bases outside the gene matches: 5. The CDR3 consists of 14 residues.

V is TRBV19 and J is TRBJ2-3, with 10 bases that match TRBD2. Germline V gene data show CDR1 as LNHDA and CDR2 as SQIVND (reference sequence). V lost 3 bases, J lost 0 bases, and 6 bases stayed unmatched. This CDR3 is 17 amino acids long. CDR3 residues: CASSIRTSGTSTDTQYF. CDR3 nucleotides: TGTGCCAGTAGTATCCGGACTAGCGGTACTAGCACAGATACGCAGTATTTT.

The chain uses TRBV7-6 and TRBJ2-1, with TRBD2 identical over 16 bases. This CDR3 is built from 19 residues. Germline V lookup: CDR1 SGHVS, CDR2 FNYEAQ. J was trimmed by 6 bases and V by 5 bases; bases with no gene match: 13. This CDR3 is CASSRTGSGLAGGRNEQFF. The DNA for the CDR3 is TGTGCCAGCAGCCGGACAGGGTCGGGACTAGCGGGAGGGCGCAATGAGCAGTTCTTC.

In its sample, this clone was seen a few times. V and J are TRBV11-3 and TRBJ2-1; D might be TRBD2 (6 bases). CDR3 size: 15 residues. Trimming took off 1 base at V and 8 bases at J, with 15 bases between the two ends. Germline loops: CDR1 SGHNT, CDR2 YENEEA. The CDR3 nucleotides read TGTGCCAGCAGCTTAGCGGGGACTCAAGGGGATGAGCAGTTCTTC. Translating it yields CASSLAGTQGDEQFF.

The CDR3 loop is CASSLMAGGKYEQYF. For the CDR3, the DNA is TGTGCCAGCAGCTTAATGGCAGGGGGCAAGTACGAGCAGTACTTC. The chain is built from TRBV11-2 and TRBJ2-7; 8 bases are a match to TRBD1. The V segment lost 2 bases and the J segment 4 bases; nucleotides outside the gene matches: 7. The CDR3 extends over 15 amino acids. CDR1 and CDR2 from the germline V gene are SGHAT and FQNNGV.